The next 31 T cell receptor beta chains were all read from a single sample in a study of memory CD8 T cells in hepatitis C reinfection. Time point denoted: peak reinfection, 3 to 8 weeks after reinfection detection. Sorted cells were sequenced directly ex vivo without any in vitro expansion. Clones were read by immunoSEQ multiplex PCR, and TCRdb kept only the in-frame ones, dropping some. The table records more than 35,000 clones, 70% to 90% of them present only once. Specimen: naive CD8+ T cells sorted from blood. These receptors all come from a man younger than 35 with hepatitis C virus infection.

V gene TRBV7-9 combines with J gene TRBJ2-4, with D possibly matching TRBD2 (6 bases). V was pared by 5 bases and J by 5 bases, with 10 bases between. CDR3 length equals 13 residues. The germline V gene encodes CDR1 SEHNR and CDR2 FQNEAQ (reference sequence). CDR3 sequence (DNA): TGTGCCAGCAGCGGGGACTTGGAAAACATTCAGTACTTC. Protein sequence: CASSGDLENIQYF.

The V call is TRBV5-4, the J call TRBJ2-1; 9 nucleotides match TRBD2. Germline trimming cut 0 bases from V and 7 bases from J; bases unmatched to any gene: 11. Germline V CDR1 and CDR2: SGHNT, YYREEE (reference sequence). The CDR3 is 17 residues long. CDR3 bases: TGTGCCAGCAGCTTGGTGGCGGGGTCTAGCGGGACGAATGAGCAGTTCTTC. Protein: CASSLVAGSSGTNEQFF.

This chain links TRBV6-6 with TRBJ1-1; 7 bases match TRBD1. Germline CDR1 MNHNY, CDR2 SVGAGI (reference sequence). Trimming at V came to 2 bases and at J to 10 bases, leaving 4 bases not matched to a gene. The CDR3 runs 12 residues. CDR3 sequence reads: CASSYPSGGAFF. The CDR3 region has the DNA TGTGCCAGCAGTTACCCATCAGGGGGAGCTTTCTTT.

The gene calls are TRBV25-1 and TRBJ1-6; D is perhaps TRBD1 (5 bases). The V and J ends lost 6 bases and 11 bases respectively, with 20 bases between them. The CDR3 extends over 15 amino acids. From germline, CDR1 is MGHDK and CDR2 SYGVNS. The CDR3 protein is CASRRTQGLRAPLHF. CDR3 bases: TGTGCCAGCAGGAGAACCCAGGGCCTCAGGGCACCCCTCCACTTT.

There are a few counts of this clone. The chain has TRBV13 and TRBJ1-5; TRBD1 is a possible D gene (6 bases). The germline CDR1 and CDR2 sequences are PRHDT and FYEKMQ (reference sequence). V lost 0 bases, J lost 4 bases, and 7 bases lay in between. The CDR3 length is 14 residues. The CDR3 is CASSLGQGNQPQHF. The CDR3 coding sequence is TGTGCCAGCAGCTTAGGACAGGGTAATCAGCCCCAGCATTTT.

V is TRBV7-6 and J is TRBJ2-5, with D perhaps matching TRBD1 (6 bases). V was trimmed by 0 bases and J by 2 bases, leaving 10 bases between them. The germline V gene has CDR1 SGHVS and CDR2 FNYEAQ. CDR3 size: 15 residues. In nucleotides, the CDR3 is TGTGCCAGCAGCTTAGCCACAGGGCAACAAGAGACCCAGTACTTC. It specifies CASSLATGQQETQYF.

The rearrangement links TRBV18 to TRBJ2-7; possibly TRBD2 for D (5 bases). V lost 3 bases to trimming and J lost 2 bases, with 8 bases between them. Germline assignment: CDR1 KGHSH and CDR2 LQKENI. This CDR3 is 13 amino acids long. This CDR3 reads CASSPGDAYEQYF. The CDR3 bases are TGTGCCAGCTCACCGGGAGACGCCTACGAGCAGTACTTC.

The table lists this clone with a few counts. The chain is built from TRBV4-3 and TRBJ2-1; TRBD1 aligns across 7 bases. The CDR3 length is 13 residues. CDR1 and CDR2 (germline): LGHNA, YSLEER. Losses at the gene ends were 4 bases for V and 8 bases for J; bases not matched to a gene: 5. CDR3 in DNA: TGCGCCAGCAGCCTTAGGACAGGCGATGAGCAGTTCTTC. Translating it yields CASSLRTGDEQFF.

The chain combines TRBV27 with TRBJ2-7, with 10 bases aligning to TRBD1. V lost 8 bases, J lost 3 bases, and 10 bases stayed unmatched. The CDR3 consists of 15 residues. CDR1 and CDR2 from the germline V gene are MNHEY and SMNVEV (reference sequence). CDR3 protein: CASQPGQGILYEQYF. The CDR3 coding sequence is TGTGCCAGCCAACCGGGACAGGGGATTCTCTACGAGCAGTACTTC.

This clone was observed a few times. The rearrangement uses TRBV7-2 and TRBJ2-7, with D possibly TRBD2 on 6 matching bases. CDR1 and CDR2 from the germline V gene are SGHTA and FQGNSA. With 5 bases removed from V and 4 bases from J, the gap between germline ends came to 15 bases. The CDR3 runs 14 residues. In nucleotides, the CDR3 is TGTGCCAGCAGCACTAGCAAATTACCGTACGAGCAGTACTTC. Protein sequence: CASSTSKLPYEQYF.

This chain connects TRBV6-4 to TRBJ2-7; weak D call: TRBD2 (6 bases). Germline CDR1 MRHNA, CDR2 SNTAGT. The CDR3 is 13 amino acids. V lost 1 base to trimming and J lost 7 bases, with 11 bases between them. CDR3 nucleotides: TGTGCCAGCAGTGACTGGCCGGGGGAGGAGCAGTACTTC. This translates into CASSDWPGEEQYF.

CDR3 in amino acids: CASSQRTSGSYNEQFF. CDR3 nucleotide sequence: TGCGCCAGCAGCCAACGGACTAGCGGGAGCTACAATGAGCAGTTCTTC. The chain joins TRBV4-3 to TRBJ2-1; 13 nucleotides agree with TRBD2. The CDR3 covers 16 residues. From germline, CDR1 is LGHNA and CDR2 YSLEER. Losses at the gene ends were 2 bases for V and 3 bases for J; bases not matched to a gene: 1.

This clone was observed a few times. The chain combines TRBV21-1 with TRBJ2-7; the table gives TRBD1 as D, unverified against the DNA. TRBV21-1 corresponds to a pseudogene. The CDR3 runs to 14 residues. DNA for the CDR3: TGTGCCAGCAGCTTCCGGGACAGCCCCTACGAGCAGTACGTC. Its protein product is CASSFRDSPYEQYV.

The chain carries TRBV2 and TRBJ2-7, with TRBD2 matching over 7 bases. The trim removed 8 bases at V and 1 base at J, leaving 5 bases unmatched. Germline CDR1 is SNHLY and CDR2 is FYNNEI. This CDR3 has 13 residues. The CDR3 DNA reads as TGTGCCAGCGAGGCGGGAGAGTCCTACGAGCAGTACTTC. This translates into CASEAGESYEQYF.

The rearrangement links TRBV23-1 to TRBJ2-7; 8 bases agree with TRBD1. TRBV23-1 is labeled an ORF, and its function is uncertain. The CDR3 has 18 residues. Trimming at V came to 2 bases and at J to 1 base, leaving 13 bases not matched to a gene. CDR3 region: CASSQIPDDRGPSYEQYF. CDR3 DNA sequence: TGCGCCAGCAGTCAAATTCCAGACGACAGGGGTCCATCCTACGAGCAGTACTTC.

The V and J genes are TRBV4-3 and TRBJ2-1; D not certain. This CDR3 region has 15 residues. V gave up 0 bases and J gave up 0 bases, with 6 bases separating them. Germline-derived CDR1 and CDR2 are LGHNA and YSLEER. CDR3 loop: CASSQDPGSYNEQFF. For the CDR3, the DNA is TGCGCCAGCAGCCAAGATCCGGGCTCCTACAATGAGCAGTTCTTC.

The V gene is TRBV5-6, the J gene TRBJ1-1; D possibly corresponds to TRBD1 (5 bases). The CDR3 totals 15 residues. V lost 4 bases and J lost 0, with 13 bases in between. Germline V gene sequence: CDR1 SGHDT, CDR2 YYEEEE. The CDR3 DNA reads TGTGCCAGCAGCATAGGCGGACACTTGAACACTGAAGCTTTCTTT. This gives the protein CASSIGGHLNTEAFF.

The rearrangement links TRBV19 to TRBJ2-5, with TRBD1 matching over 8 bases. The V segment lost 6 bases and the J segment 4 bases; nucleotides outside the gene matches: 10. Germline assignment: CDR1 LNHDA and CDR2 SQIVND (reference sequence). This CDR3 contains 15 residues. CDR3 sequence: CASSETQGVGETQYF. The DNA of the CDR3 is TGTGCCAGTAGCGAAACACAGGGGGTCGGAGAGACCCAGTACTTC.

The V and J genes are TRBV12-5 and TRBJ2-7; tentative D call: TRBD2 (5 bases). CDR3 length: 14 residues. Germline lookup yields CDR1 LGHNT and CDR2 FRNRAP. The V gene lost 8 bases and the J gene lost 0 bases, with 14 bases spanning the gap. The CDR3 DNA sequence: TGTGCTAGTAAAGGCCCGGGATTCTCCTACGAGCAGTACGTC. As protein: CASKGPGFSYEQYV.

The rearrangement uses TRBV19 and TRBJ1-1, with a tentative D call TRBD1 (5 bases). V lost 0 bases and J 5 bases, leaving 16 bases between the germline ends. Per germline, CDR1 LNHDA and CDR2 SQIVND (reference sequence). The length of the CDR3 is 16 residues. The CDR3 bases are TGTGCCAGTAGTATAGATGGGGGACTCGGGGTTACTGAAGCTTTCTTT. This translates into CASSIDGGLGVTEAFF.

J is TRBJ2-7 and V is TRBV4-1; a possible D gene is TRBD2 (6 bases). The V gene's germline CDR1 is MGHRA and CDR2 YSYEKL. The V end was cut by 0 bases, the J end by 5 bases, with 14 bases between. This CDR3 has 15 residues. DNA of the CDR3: TGCGCCAGCAGCCAAGAACCGGACGGGGGTCACGAGCAGTACTTC. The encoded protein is CASSQEPDGGHEQYF.

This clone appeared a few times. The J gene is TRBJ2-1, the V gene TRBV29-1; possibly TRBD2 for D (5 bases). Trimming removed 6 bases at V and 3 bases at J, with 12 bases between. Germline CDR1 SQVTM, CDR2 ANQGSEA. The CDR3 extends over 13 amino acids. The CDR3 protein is CSVDIDYYNEQFF. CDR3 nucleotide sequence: TGCAGCGTCGATATTGACTACTACAATGAGCAGTTCTTC.

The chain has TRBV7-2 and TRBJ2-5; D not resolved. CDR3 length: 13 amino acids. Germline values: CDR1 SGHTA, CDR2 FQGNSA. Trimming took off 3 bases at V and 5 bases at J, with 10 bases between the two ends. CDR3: CASSLTYLETQYF. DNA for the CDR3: TGTGCCAGCAGCTTGACTTACTTGGAGACCCAGTACTTC.

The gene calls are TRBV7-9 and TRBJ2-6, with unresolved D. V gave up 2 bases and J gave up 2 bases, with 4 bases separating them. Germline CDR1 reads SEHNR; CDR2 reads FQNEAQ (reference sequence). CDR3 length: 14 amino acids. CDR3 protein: CASSLTAGANVLTF. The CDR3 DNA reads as TGTGCCAGCAGCTTAACTGCTGGGGCCAACGTCCTGACTTTC.

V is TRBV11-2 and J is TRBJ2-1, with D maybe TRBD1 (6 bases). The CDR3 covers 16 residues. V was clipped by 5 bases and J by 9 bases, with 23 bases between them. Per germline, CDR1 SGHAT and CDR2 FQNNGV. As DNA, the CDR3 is TGTGCCAGCAGCCGCGTTGGACAGTCCCAAGTTGGTGAGCAGTTCTTC. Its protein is CASSRVGQSQVGEQFF.

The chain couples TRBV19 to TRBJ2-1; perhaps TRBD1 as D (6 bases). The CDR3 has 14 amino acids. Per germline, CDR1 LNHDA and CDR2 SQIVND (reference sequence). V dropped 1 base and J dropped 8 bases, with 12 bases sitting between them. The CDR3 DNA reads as TGTGCCAGTAGTATAGGTTGGGACACGGATGAGCAGTTCTTC. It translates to CASSIGWDTDEQFF. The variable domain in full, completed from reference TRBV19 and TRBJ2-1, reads DGGITQSPKYLFRKEGQNVTLSCEQNLNHDAMYWYRQDPGQGLRLIYYSQIVNDFQKGDIAEGYSVSREKKESFPLTVTSAQKNPTAFYLCASSIGWDTDEQFFGPGTRLTVL.

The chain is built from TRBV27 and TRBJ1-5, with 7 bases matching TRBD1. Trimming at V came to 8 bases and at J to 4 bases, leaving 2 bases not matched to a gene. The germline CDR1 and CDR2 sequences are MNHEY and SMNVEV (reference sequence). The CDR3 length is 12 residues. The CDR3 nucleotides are TGTGCCAGCTCGACAGGGAATCAGCCCCAGCATTTT. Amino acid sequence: CASSTGNQPQHF.

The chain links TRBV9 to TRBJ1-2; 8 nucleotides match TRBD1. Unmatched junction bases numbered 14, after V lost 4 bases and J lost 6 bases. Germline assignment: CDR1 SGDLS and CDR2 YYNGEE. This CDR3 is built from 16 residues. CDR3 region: CASSSIEDRDSHGYTF. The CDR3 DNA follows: TGTGCCAGCAGCTCCATTGAGGACAGGGATTCCCATGGCTACACCTTC.

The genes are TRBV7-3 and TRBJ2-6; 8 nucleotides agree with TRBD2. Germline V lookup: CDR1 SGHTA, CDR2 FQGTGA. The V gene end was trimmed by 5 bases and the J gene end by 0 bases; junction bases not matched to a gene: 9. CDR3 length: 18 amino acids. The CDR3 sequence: CASSPLAGGYSGANVLTF. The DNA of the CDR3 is TGTGCCAGCAGCCCTCTAGCGGGCGGATACTCTGGGGCCAACGTCCTGACTTTC.

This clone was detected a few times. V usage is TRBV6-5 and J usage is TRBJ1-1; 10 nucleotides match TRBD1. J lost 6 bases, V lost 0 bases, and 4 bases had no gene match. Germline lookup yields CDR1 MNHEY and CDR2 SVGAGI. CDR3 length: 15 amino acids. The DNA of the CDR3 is TGTGCCAGCAGTTACTCTGGGACAGGGGCGGCTGAAGCTTTCTTT. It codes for CASSYSGTGAAEAFF.

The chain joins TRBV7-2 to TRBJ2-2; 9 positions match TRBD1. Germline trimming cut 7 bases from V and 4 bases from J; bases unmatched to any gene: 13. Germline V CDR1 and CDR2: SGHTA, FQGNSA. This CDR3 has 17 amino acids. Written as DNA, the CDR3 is TGTGCCAGCAACACTCCCTCCGGGACAGGGCTCACCGGGGAGCTGTTTTTT. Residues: CASNTPSGTGLTGELFF.